This T cell receptor (beta chain) was captured in a study of identical twins. This clonotype was recorded many times. As yet, its antigen is unknown. Study-wide results and limits: Invariant MAIT and iNKT cells may have partly biased zero-insertion analyses.

The authors used template switching to add a universal primer site and gave cDNA unique molecular identifiers. TCRdb re-called the 5' RACE reads with MiXCR, one entry per CDR3 protein. The repertoire holds 690,000 or so distinct CDR3 sequences, with 8.5% to 9.5% as singletons. This sample was also put to use in a study of yellow fever vaccine responses in identical twins.

This TCR derives from a woman under 30 in good health. The sample was PBMCs.

As DNA, the CDR3 is TGTGCCAGCAGCCCCCTCCTCGGACTAGCGGGCGTCTCCTACGAGCAGTACTTC. As protein: CASSPLLGLAGVSYEQYF. The chain carries TRBV11-2 and TRBJ2-7, with TRBD2 identical over 11 bases. In germline, CDR1 is SGHAT, CDR2 FQNNGV. The CDR3 length is 18 residues. J gave up 0 bases and V 5 bases, and 12 bases lay outside the gene matches.